The entry below describes one T cell receptor (beta chain). These data belong to a study of blood T cell repertoires in COVID-19. About the research overall: Sites in the United States, Italy and Spain provided acute and convalescent COVID-19 samples. The analysed material was cDNA or gDNA that came from T cells, B-cell-depleted T cells, or PBMCs.

Germline V CDR1 and CDR2: MNHEY, SVGAGI. CDR3 length: 14 residues. With 0 bases clipped from V and 9 bases from J, the junction kept 2 bases outside the gene matches. Original data processing: Amplified reference gene primers provided the basis for estimating nucleated cell counts. Method: immunoSEQ multiplex PCR; TCRdb's copy keeps in-frame clones and lacks some. V, J and clone size derive from that table, while D and trimming were established from the DNA sequence. The profile shows some 70,000 clones, about 80% of them singletons. The rearrangement uses TRBV6-5 and TRBJ1-6; TRBD1 agrees at 7 bases. The sample was peripheral blood. This receptor was obtained from an older woman with acute or convalescent COVID-19. CDR3 residues: CASSYSRGPSPLHF. CDR3 coding DNA: TGTGCCAGCAGTTACTCGAGGGGGCCTTCACCCCTCCACTTT.